These 31 T cell receptor beta chains were all obtained from the same sample, sequenced in a study of blood T cell repertoires in COVID-19. Clones were read by immunoSEQ multiplex PCR, and TCRdb kept only the in-frame ones, dropping some. This sample has approximately 170,000 clones, with 70% to 90% found just once. Sequences were obtained from peripheral blood. The receptor set was obtained from a man older than 75 with COVID-19, enrolled during active disease.

The chain carries TRBV6-5 and TRBJ1-2; D possibly corresponds to TRBD1 (5 bases). The CDR3 sequence is 15 residues long. Germline CDR1 MNHEY, CDR2 SVGAGI. The ends were cut back, 6 bases at V and 3 bases at J, with 17 bases in the middle. Here the CDR3 reads CASRRSKLGDYGYTF. The CDR3 nucleotides read TGTGCCAGCAGGCGTTCCAAGTTAGGGGACTATGGCTACACCTTC.

V usage is TRBV11-2 and J usage is TRBJ2-3; D is perhaps TRBD2 (5 bases). Trimming took off 2 bases at V and 0 bases at J, with 15 bases between the two ends. This CDR3 is 17 amino acids long. Germline V lookup: CDR1 SGHAT, CDR2 FQNNGV. For the CDR3, the DNA is TGTGCCAGCAGCTTAAGACGTAGCGCAACTAGCACAGATACGCAGTATTTT. Translated: CASSLRRSATSTDTQYF. Together with reference TRBV11-2 and TRBJ2-3, the CDR3 gives the full variable domain: EAGVAQSPRYKIIEKRQSVAFWCNPISGHATLYWYQQILGQGPKLLIQFQNNGVVDDSQLPKDRFSAERLKGVDSTLKIQPAKLEDSAVYLCASSLRRSATSTDTQYFGPGTRLTVL.

The chain recombines TRBV27 with TRBJ1-5; D is undetermined. The CDR3 sequence is 13 residues long. With 6 bases removed from V and 9 bases from J, the gap between germline ends came to 15 bases. Per germline, CDR1 MNHEY and CDR2 SMNVEV (reference sequence). Written as DNA, the CDR3 is TGTGCCAGCAGCCGGGTCCGGGATGGGCCCCAGCATTTT. This sequence encodes CASSRVRDGPQHF.

V is TRBV3-1 (or the pseudogene TRBV3-2) and J is TRBJ2-5; 8 bases agree with TRBD2. Germline V gives CDR1 LGHDT, CDR2 YNNKEL (reference sequence). V lost 4 bases and J lost 1; bases outside the gene matches: 2. The CDR3 covers 14 residues. The CDR3 region has the DNA TGTGCCAGCAGCCTAGGGACTAGCCAAGAGACCCAGTACTTC. This sequence encodes CASSLGTSQETQYF.

This chain uses TRBV27 with TRBJ2-7, with TRBD1 matching 7 bases. Germline V gene data show CDR1 as MNHEY and CDR2 as SMNVEV (reference sequence). J gave up 6 bases and V 6 bases, and 17 bases lay outside the gene matches. CDR3 length equals 16 residues. The CDR3 bases are TGTGCCAGCAGATCCGGGACAGTCCTTTTTAGTGGCGAGCAGTACTTC. Its translation is CASRSGTVLFSGEQYF.

Here the CDR3 DNA reads TGTGCCAGCAGCTTAGCAGGGACATTCACGAGCTCTGGGGCCAACGTCCTGACTTTC. This encodes CASSLAGTFTSSGANVLTF. V usage is TRBV7-2 and J usage is TRBJ2-6, with TRBD1 as a possible D gene (6 bases). CDR3 length: 19 amino acids. With 0 bases removed from V and 0 bases from J, the gap between germline ends came to 15 bases. The germline gives CDR1 SGHTA, CDR2 FQGNSA.

This clone occurred once. The V gene is TRBV18, the J gene TRBJ1-3; D remains ambiguous. The ends were cut back, 0 bases at V and 0 bases at J, with 9 bases in the middle. The CDR3 length is 16 residues. CDR1 is KGHSH, CDR2 LQKENI, per germline. This CDR3 reads CASSPPVSYSGNTIYF. DNA for the CDR3: TGTGCCAGCTCACCACCCGTCTCTTACTCTGGAAACACCATATATTTT.

This clone appeared once. The J gene is TRBJ1-6, the V gene TRBV5-5, with TRBD1 identical over 8 bases. V dropped 3 bases and J dropped 12; count of bases not matched to a gene: 8. The germline CDR1 and CDR2 sequences are SGHKS and YYEKEE (reference sequence). The CDR3 is 14 amino acids. As DNA, the CDR3 is TGTGCCAGCAGCTCGGGACAGGAAGGGATACCCCTCCACTTT. Its protein product is CASSSGQEGIPLHF.

The chain couples TRBV9 to TRBJ2-5, with TRBD2 matching over 9 bases. Trimming at V came to 0 bases and at J to 2 bases, leaving 5 bases not matched to a gene. The V gene's germline CDR1 is SGDLS and CDR2 YYNGEE. This CDR3 has 16 amino acids. CDR3 in DNA: TGTGCCAGCAGCGTAGGCTTAGCGGGGGTTCAAGAGACCCAGTACTTC. Its translation: CASSVGLAGVQETQYF.

A few counts support this clone. This chain joins TRBV7-3 and TRBJ1-6; D might be TRBD1 (6 bases). The V gene's germline CDR1 is SGHTA and CDR2 FQGTGA. This CDR3 has 15 amino acids. The V end was cut by 8 bases, the J end by 9 bases, with 20 bases between. The CDR3 spells CASGRGLGRCSPLHF. In DNA form, the CDR3 reads TGTGCCAGCGGCAGGGGATTAGGGCGATGTTCACCCCTCCACTTT.

The chain is built from TRBV14 and TRBJ2-7; 9 nucleotides align to TRBD1. Germline V gives CDR1 SGHDN, CDR2 FVKESK. Trimming took 5 bases from V and 3 from J; bases not matched to a gene: 5. The CDR3 sequence is 14 residues long. DNA of the CDR3: TGTGCCAGCAGCTCCGGGACAGGGAACTACGAGCAGTACTTC. Encoded protein: CASSSGTGNYEQYF.

This chain connects TRBV19 to TRBJ1-2; maybe TRBD1 (5 bases). Germline CDR1 is LNHDA and CDR2 is SQIVND (reference sequence). Trimming shortened V by 3 bases and J by 4 bases, and 18 bases separated the two germline ends. This CDR3 is built from 16 residues. The CDR3 region is CASSIDAMTVLYGYTF. As DNA, the CDR3 is TGTGCCAGTAGTATCGACGCTATGACAGTGCTCTATGGCTACACCTTC.

This sequence joins TRBV7-9 and TRBJ2-7, with TRBD1 matching 9 bases. The germline gives CDR1 SEHNR, CDR2 FQNEAQ (reference sequence). Trimming removed 11 bases from V and 1 base from J; junction bases left unmatched: 6. The length of the CDR3 is 13 residues. CDR3 sequence (DNA): TGTGCCGGAGGGGACAGGGATTCCTACGAGCAGTACTTC. It yields the protein CAGGDRDSYEQYF.

This chain's CDR3 is CASSRDKTNYGYTF. In DNA form, the CDR3 reads TGTGCCAGCAGCCGGGACAAGACTAACTATGGCTACACCTTC. The V and J genes are TRBV18 and TRBJ1-2; D is possibly TRBD1 (6 bases). From germline, CDR1 is KGHSH and CDR2 LQKENI. The CDR3 consists of 14 residues. V was trimmed by 8 bases and J by 0 bases, leaving 13 bases between them.

The chain employs TRBV3-1 (or the pseudogene TRBV3-2) and TRBJ1-4, with D possibly TRBD1 on 6 matching bases. The CDR3 extends over 14 amino acids. In germline, CDR1 is LGHDT, CDR2 YNNKEL (reference sequence). V dropped 4 bases and J dropped 7 bases, with 13 bases sitting between them. The CDR3 DNA sequence: TGTGCCAGCAGCCCGACAGGTCGGGGTGAAAAACTGTTTTTT. Its translation is CASSPTGRGEKLFF.

The V and J genes are TRBV2 and TRBJ1-3; D is ambiguous. From germline, CDR1 is SNHLY and CDR2 FYNNEI. The CDR3 length is 14 residues. V was cut by 4 bases and J by 4 bases, with 11 bases left in between. The chain's CDR3 is CASSGESGGNTIYF. The CDR3 bases are TGTGCCAGCAGTGGGGAGAGTGGCGGAAACACCATATATTTT.

The CDR3 bases are TGTGCCAGCAGCCAAGAGTTGAGGACAGGGGTCTATGAGCAGTACTTC. This translates into CASSQELRTGVYEQYF. The chain links TRBV3-1 (or the pseudogene TRBV3-2) to TRBJ2-7; 9 positions agree with TRBD1. The CDR3 has 16 residues. J was trimmed by 7 bases and V by 0 bases; bases with no gene match: 10. Per the germline V gene, CDR1 is LGHDT and CDR2 is YNNKEL (reference sequence).

The gene calls are TRBV5-1 and TRBJ2-5; maybe TRBD1 (6 bases). Germline CDR1 reads SGHRS; CDR2 reads YFSETQ. The CDR3 has 14 residues. V gave up 2 bases and J gave up 2 bases, with 10 bases separating them. The CDR3 DNA is TGCGCCAGCAGCTTACCGGGACAACAAGAGACCCAGTACTTC. Translating gives CASSLPGQQETQYF.

The table lists this clone with a count of one. V usage is TRBV7-3 and J usage is TRBJ2-1; TRBD2 aligns across 13 bases. This CDR3 has 16 amino acids. Germline-derived CDR1 and CDR2 are SGHTA and FQGTGA. The trim removed 4 bases at V and 8 bases at J, leaving 8 bases unmatched. The CDR3 region has the DNA TGTGCCAGCAGCTCACTAGCGGGGGGGCGTAGTTATGAGCAGTTCTTC. Protein product: CASSSLAGGRSYEQFF.

This chain uses TRBV7-2 with TRBJ2-7; weak D call: TRBD1 (6 bases). The CDR3 loop spans 13 amino acids. Germline assignment: CDR1 SGHTA and CDR2 FQGNSA. Between the trimmed V and J ends, which lost 3 bases and 5 bases, there was a span of 11 bases. CDR3 DNA sequence: TGTGCCAGCAGCTTCCCAGGGGTTGACGAGCAGTACTTC. Its protein is CASSFPGVDEQYF.

This chain uses TRBV6-2 or TRBV6-3 with TRBJ2-7; TRBD1 might be the D (5 bases). Germline V gene sequence: CDR1 MNHEY, CDR2 SVGEGT. The CDR3 runs to 13 residues. Trimming took 5 bases from V and 4 from J, leaving 12 bases between them. The chain's CDR3 is CASSVGQAYEQYF. The DNA of the CDR3 is TGTGCCAGCAGTGTCGGACAAGCGTACGAGCAGTACTTC.

This chain connects TRBV7-3 to TRBJ1-5; TRBD1 matches at 9 bases. The trim removed 6 bases at V and 4 bases at J, leaving 7 bases unmatched. The CDR3 has 15 amino acids. The V gene's germline CDR1 is SGHTA and CDR2 FQGTGA. The CDR3 is CASSHRDRVNQPQHF. For the CDR3, the DNA is TGTGCCAGCAGTCATCGGGACAGGGTGAATCAGCCCCAGCATTTT.

The J gene is TRBJ1-5, the V gene TRBV3-1 (or the pseudogene TRBV3-2); 8 nucleotides agree with TRBD1. The CDR3 extends over 16 amino acids. Germline loops: CDR1 LGHDT, CDR2 YNNKEL (reference sequence). The V and J ends lost 2 bases and 5 bases, in that order; junction bases with no gene match: 8. The DNA of the CDR3 is TGTGCCAGCAGCCAAACTTTGACAGGGGACCATCAGCCCCAGCATTTT. Translating it yields CASSQTLTGDHQPQHF.

The V call is TRBV19, the J call TRBJ1-4; 9 nucleotides agree with TRBD1. Germline CDR1 is LNHDA and CDR2 is SQIVND (reference sequence). V was pared by 3 bases and J by 8 bases, with 7 bases of the junction left unmatched. The CDR3 contains 15 residues. CDR3 nucleotide sequence: TGTGCCAGTAGTATCCACAGGGGGCGATACGAAAAACTGTTTTTT. This codes for CASSIHRGRYEKLFF.

The chain carries TRBV6-4 and TRBJ2-3, with 12 bases that match TRBD2. V trimming: 5 bases; J trimming: 2 bases; junction bases outside the gene matches: 5. Per germline, CDR1 MRHNA and CDR2 SNTAGT. This CDR3 has 16 amino acids. CDR3 sequence reads: CASSLWTSGNTDTQYF. Here the CDR3 DNA reads TGTGCCAGCAGTCTCTGGACTAGCGGGAACACAGATACGCAGTATTTT.

V gene TRBV7-3 combines with J gene TRBJ1-6, with 7 bases matching TRBD1. V was pared by 5 bases and J by 7 bases, with 2 bases of the junction left unmatched. CDR1 is SGHTA and CDR2 is FQGTGA in the germline V gene. There are 13 residues in the CDR3. The CDR3 protein is CASSQGVNSPLHF. The CDR3 bases are TGTGCCAGCAGCCAGGGGGTGAATTCACCCCTCCACTTT.

The chain recombines TRBV11-3 with TRBJ2-3; possibly TRBD1 for D (5 bases). Trimming took 5 bases from V and 4 from J, leaving 13 bases between them. This CDR3 is built from 14 residues. Germline V gene sequence: CDR1 SGHNT, CDR2 YENEEA. The CDR3 DNA follows: TGTGCCAGCAGCCCCAGGGATATCGCAGATACGCAGTATTTT. This encodes CASSPRDIADTQYF.

The V call is TRBV7-9, the J call TRBJ2-2; 9 bases match TRBD2. Germline CDR1 is SEHNR and CDR2 is FQNEAQ (reference sequence). The ends lost 0 bases at V and 5 bases at J; junction bases unmatched: 13. CDR3 length equals 19 residues. Written as DNA, the CDR3 is TGTGCCAGCAGCTTAGCGCGGCATAGCGGGGGTCCGGGAACCGGGGAGCTGTTTTTT. Translation: CASSLARHSGGPGTGELFF.

This chain links TRBV5-4 with TRBJ1-1, with D maybe TRBD1 (6 bases). CDR1 SGHNT and CDR2 YYREEE come from the germline V gene (reference sequence). V lost 3 bases to trimming and J lost 2 bases, with 14 bases between them. The CDR3 has 15 amino acids. The CDR3 here is CASSYTQGPNTEAFF. The CDR3 DNA reads as TGTGCCAGCAGCTATACACAGGGACCTAACACTGAAGCTTTCTTT.

The chain joins TRBV5-1 to TRBJ1-6; D uncertain. Looked up from germline, CDR1 is SGHRS and CDR2 is YFSETQ. The CDR3 totals 16 residues. The V end lost 0 bases, the J end lost 0 bases, and 7 bases lay between the germline ends. The CDR3 DNA reads as TGCGCCAGCAGCTTGGATGATAGCTCCTATAATTCACCCCTCCACTTT. Amino acid sequence: CASSLDDSSYNSPLHF. The full variable domain, rest sourced from reference TRBV5-1 and TRBJ1-6, is KAGVTQTPRYLIKTRGQQVTLSCSPISGHRSVSWYQQTPGQGLQFLFEYFSETQRNKGNFPGRFSGRQFSNSRSEMNVSTLELGDSALYLCASSLDDSSYNSPLHFGNGTRLTVT.

This clone was seen more than once but under ten times. The chain combines TRBV18 with TRBJ2-7, with D possibly being TRBD1 (6 bases). This CDR3 is built from 13 residues. V lost 2 bases and J 2 bases, leaving 7 bases between the germline ends. The V gene's germline CDR1 is KGHSH and CDR2 LQKENI. CDR3 protein: CASSPSGAYEQYF. CDR3 nucleotides: TGTGCCAGCTCACCATCAGGGGCCTACGAGCAGTACTTC. The variable domain in full, completed from reference TRBV18 and TRBJ2-7, reads NAGVMQNPRHLVRRRGQEARLRCSPMKGHSHVYWYRQLPEEGLKFMVYLQKENIIDESGMPKERFSAEFPKEGPSILRIQQVVRGDSAAYFCASSPSGAYEQYFGPGTRLTVT.